Listed here are 21 T cell receptor beta chains from one sample, sequenced in a study of blood T cell repertoires in COVID-19. Only in-frame clones appear in the TCRdb table, and some are missing; sequencing was by immunoSEQ multiplex PCR. This table has over 40,000 clones, 80% to 90% appearing once. The sample was peripheral blood. The source is a human donor in a cohort sampled during active COVID-19.

This clone was seen a handful of times. The chain recombines TRBV7-2 with TRBJ2-7; possible D gene TRBD1, 5 bases. The ends were cut back, 5 bases at V and 9 bases at J, with 14 bases in the middle. CDR1 is SGHTA and CDR2 is FQGNSA in the germline V gene. The CDR3 runs 12 residues. CDR3: CASSVAGWGQYF. The CDR3 DNA reads TGTGCCAGCAGCGTTGCAGGGTGGGGGCAGTACTTC.

The J gene is TRBJ2-5, the V gene TRBV19; 9 nucleotides match TRBD1. The CDR3 spans 16 residues. Germline lookup yields CDR1 LNHDA and CDR2 SQIVND (reference sequence). The ends lost 5 bases at V and 4 bases at J; junction bases unmatched: 11. Here the CDR3 DNA reads TGTGCCAGTAGTCCAACAGGGGGCGCAGGCGGAGAGACCCAGTACTTC. Encoded protein: CASSPTGGAGGETQYF. Looking up the rest from reference TRBV19 and TRBJ2-5 gives the full variable domain: DGGITQSPKYLFRKEGQNVTLSCEQNLNHDAMYWYRQDPGQGLRLIYYSQIVNDFQKGDIAEGYSVSREKKESFPLTVTSAQKNPTAFYLCASSPTGGAGGETQYFGPGTRLLVL.

The rearrangement uses TRBV24-1 and TRBJ2-1, with 10 bases lining up with TRBD1. This CDR3 comprises 15 residues. Trimming cost V 3 bases and J 4 bases; bases outside gene matches: 2. CDR1 is KGHDR, CDR2 SFDVKD, per germline. CDR3 sequence (DNA): TGTGCCACCAGTGATGGGGACAGGGGTTACAATGAGCAGTTCTTC. Translation gives CATSDGDRGYNEQFF.

The chain joins TRBV3-1 (or the pseudogene TRBV3-2) to TRBJ2-3; TRBD2 agrees at 9 bases. Looked up from germline, CDR1 is LGHDT and CDR2 is YNNKEL (reference sequence). The length of the CDR3 is 16 residues. Trimming took 4 bases from V and 0 from J; bases not matched to a gene: 5. Written as DNA, the CDR3 is TGTGCCAGCAGCCCCCCTAGCGGGGCCAGCACAGATACGCAGTATTTT. It specifies CASSPPSGASTDTQYF.

The chain uses TRBV6-1 and TRBJ1-5, with a possible D match to TRBD1 (5 bases). The CDR3 covers 13 residues. The germline gives CDR1 MNHNS, CDR2 SASEGT. Trimming removed 10 bases from V and 4 bases from J, with 14 bases in between. CDR3 region: CATTLGGNQPQHF. CDR3 bases: TGTGCCACCACCCTGGGGGGGAATCAGCCCCAGCATTTT.

The CDR3 reads CASSLRGPSGYTF. The DNA for the CDR3 is TGTGCCAGCAGTTTAAGGGGGCCTAGTGGCTACACCTTC. The genes are TRBV28 and TRBJ1-2, with 7 bases aligning to TRBD1. CDR1 is MDHEN, CDR2 SYDVKM, per germline. The CDR3 length is 13 residues. V gave up 2 bases and J gave up 7 bases; unmatched junction bases: 4.

The chain is built from TRBV18 and TRBJ2-1; 12 bases agree with TRBD2. CDR3 length: 14 amino acids. The germline V gene has CDR1 KGHSH and CDR2 LQKENI. Germline trimming cut 3 bases from V and 9 bases from J; bases unmatched to any gene: 3. The CDR3 region has the DNA TGTGCCAGCTCACCGTCTAGCGGGAGGGGTGAGCAGTTCTTC. It specifies CASSPSSGRGEQFF.

The rearrangement uses TRBV14 and TRBJ2-3, with 8 bases that match TRBD2. The germline CDR1 and CDR2 sequences are SGHDN and FVKESK. CDR3 size: 16 residues. V lost 2 bases to trimming and J lost 1 base; unmatched junction nucleotides: 5. CDR3 DNA sequence: TGTGCCAGCAGCCAACTGGCAGCGGGAGGCACAGATACGCAGTATTTT. It codes for CASSQLAAGGTDTQYF.

About this clone: Other DNA sequences from this sample encode an identical CDR3 as well. The chain recombines TRBV2 with TRBJ2-7, with 10 bases aligning to TRBD1. V lost 3 bases and J lost 3; bases outside the gene matches: 2. Germline loops: CDR1 SNHLY, CDR2 FYNNEI. CDR3 length: 14 residues. CDR3 region: CASSEGTGVYEQYF. The CDR3 DNA reads as TGTGCCAGCAGTGAGGGGACAGGGGTCTACGAGCAGTACTTC.

This chain connects TRBV5-1 to TRBJ2-2, with 7 bases aligning to TRBD2. Germline values: CDR1 SGHRS, CDR2 YFSETQ. V shed 4 bases, J shed 2 bases, and the junction held 5 bases outside the gene matches. The CDR3 loop spans 15 amino acids. The CDR3 loop is CASSPTGGNTGELFF. CDR3 in DNA: TGCGCCAGCAGCCCCACGGGAGGAAACACCGGGGAGCTGTTTTTT.

The genes are TRBV6-2 or TRBV6-3 and TRBJ2-7, with 12 bases aligning to TRBD1. The CDR3 loop spans 16 amino acids. Germline CDR1 and CDR2: MNHEY and SVGEGT. V trimming: 6 bases; J trimming: 4 bases; junction bases outside the gene matches: 10. CDR3 amino acids: CASSDGGQGARYEQYF. CDR3 DNA: TGTGCCAGCAGCGACGGGGGACAGGGGGCTCGTTACGAGCAGTACTTC.

This clone was found once. This rearrangement joins TRBV7-6 to TRBJ2-3; a weak D match, TRBD2 (5 bases). Germline CDR1 SGHVS, CDR2 FNYEAQ. Deletions cut 3 bases from V and 2 bases from J, with 9 bases between. This CDR3 is 14 amino acids long. Written as DNA, the CDR3 is TGTGCCAGCAGCTTTGAAGCGGACACAGATACGCAGTATTTT. It yields the protein CASSFEADTDTQYF.

The chain links TRBV12-3 or TRBV12-4 to TRBJ2-7; perhaps TRBD1 as D (6 bases). V was shortened by 6 bases and J by 4 bases, with 10 bases between the two germline ends. There are 12 residues in the CDR3. CDR3 in amino acids: CASSPQGYEQYF. The CDR3 DNA follows: TGTGCCAGCAGCCCACAGGGATACGAGCAGTACTTC.

The V call is TRBV7-2, the J call TRBJ1-2, with 8 nucleotides matching TRBD1. This CDR3 region has 12 residues. The germline V gene has CDR1 SGHTA and CDR2 FQGNSA. The V segment lost 5 bases and the J segment 12 bases; nucleotides outside the gene matches: 8. CDR3 sequence: CASSPPTGVNTF. DNA of the CDR3: TGTGCCAGCAGCCCCCCGACAGGGGTAAACACCTTC.

The genes are TRBV30 and TRBJ1-2; D perhaps matches TRBD1 (5 bases). This CDR3 contains 15 residues. Germline assignment: CDR1 GTSNPN and CDR2 SVGIG (reference sequence). V lost 1 base, J lost 4 bases, and 16 bases lay in between. The DNA for the CDR3 is TGTGCCTGGAGTGGGGCAGGGTCTAACCCCTATGGCTACACCTTC. Encoded protein: CAWSGAGSNPYGYTF.

The chain joins TRBV11-1 to TRBJ2-1; D not certain. The germline V gene encodes CDR1 SGHAT and CDR2 FQDESV (reference sequence). The CDR3 has 13 amino acids. V lost 1 base and J lost 8, with 9 bases in between. The CDR3 reads CASSLGQLDEQFF. DNA of the CDR3: TGTGCCAGCAGCTTAGGTCAGTTGGATGAGCAGTTCTTC.

V is TRBV9 and J is TRBJ2-2; D perhaps matches TRBD2 (5 bases). This CDR3 spans 14 amino acids. V dropped 3 bases and J dropped 7 bases, with 13 bases sitting between them. Germline lookup yields CDR1 SGDLS and CDR2 YYNGEE. DNA for the CDR3: TGTGCCAGCAGCGCCCCACGGGGAGTCGGGGAGCTGTTTTTT. This translates into CASSAPRGVGELFF.

This clone was detected once. The V gene is TRBV6-2 or TRBV6-3, the J gene TRBJ1-5; 11 bases line up with TRBD1. CDR1 and CDR2 (germline): MNHEY, SVGEGT. J lost 6 bases, V lost 5 bases, and 9 bases had no gene match. The CDR3 has 16 amino acids. The CDR3, as DNA: TGTGCCAGCAGTCGCCCCCGGGACAGGGGGTTTCAGCCCCAGCATTTT. As protein: CASSRPRDRGFQPQHF.

The chain carries TRBV2 and TRBJ1-2, with 9 bases aligning to TRBD1. V dropped 2 bases and J dropped 0; count of bases not matched to a gene: 10. The CDR3 runs to 18 residues. Per germline, CDR1 SNHLY and CDR2 FYNNEI. CDR3 protein: CASSEMRGTGSTNYGYTF. In DNA form, the CDR3 reads TGTGCCAGCAGTGAAATGCGTGGGACAGGGAGTACTAACTATGGCTACACCTTC.

The rearrangement links TRBV11-3 to TRBJ2-7; D is ambiguous. CDR3 size: 14 residues. Deletions cut 1 base from V and 2 bases from J, with 9 bases between. Per the germline V gene, CDR1 is SGHNT and CDR2 is YENEEA. This CDR3 is CASSLGPITYEQYF. CDR3 in DNA: TGTGCCAGCAGCTTAGGGCCCATCACCTACGAGCAGTACTTC.

This chain links TRBV7-2 with TRBJ1-3; unclear D gene. V lost 4 bases and J 4 bases, leaving 8 bases between the germline ends. Germline V gene lookup returns CDR1 SGHTA and CDR2 FQGNSA. The CDR3 runs to 13 residues. In nucleotides, the CDR3 is TGTGCCAGCAGCTCCTCTCCCGGAAACACCATATATTTT. It encodes CASSSSPGNTIYF.